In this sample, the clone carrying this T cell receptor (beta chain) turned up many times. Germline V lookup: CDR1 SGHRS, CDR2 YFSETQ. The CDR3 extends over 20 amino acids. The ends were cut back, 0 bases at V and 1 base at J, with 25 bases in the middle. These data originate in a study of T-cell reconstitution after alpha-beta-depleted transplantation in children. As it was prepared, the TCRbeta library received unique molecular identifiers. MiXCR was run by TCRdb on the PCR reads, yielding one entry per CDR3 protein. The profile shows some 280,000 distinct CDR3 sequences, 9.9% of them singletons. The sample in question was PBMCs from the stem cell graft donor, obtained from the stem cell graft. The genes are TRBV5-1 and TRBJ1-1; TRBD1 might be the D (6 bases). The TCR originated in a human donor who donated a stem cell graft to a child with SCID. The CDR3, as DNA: TGCGCCAGCAGCTTGGTCTACTGGGACAAATCAACCCGACAGAACACTGAAGCTTTCTTT. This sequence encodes CASSLVYWDKSTRQNTEAFF.